This T cell receptor (beta chain) was recorded in a study of T cells in Graves' hyperthyroidism and ophthalmopathy. General observations from the study: A 13 V-J model separated ophthalmopathy from stable hyperthyroidism.

V lost 5 bases and J lost 8, with 27 bases in between. Germline CDR1 and CDR2: LNHDA and SQIVND (reference sequence). The CDR3 sequence is 17 residues long. This clonotype turned up a few times. What it recognizes is unknown. On the basis of clinical symptoms, serum thyroxine and TRAb, thyroid ultrasound and orbital computed tomography, diagnoses were made. The CDR3 regions of TCR beta were amplified from RNA transcripts. Using the HTBI primer set, a first-round RT-PCR was run on the TCR CDR3. Using its own MiXCR run on the multiplex PCR reads, TCRdb lists one record per CDR3 protein. The sample lists around 800,000 distinct CDR3 sequences, 38% occurring once.

The receptor was isolated from a man between 18 and 35 years old with Graves' hyperthyroidism. Specimen: blood. This sequence joins TRBV19 and TRBJ1-1; D remains unclear. Here the CDR3 reads CASSPLPKGTELLEAFF. CDR3 sequence (DNA): TGTGCCAGTAGTCCACTCCCTAAGGGAACAGAACTTCTAGAAGCTTTCTTT.